Described below is a single T cell receptor (beta chain) sequence and its context. Its antigen remains unidentified. No much larger clonotype is one base removed from it; base qualities were not supplied. This specimen belongs to a study of T cell repertoires in cytomegalovirus infection (dated by TCRdb to the late 2010s). For context, the study as a whole: Peptide stimulations targeted recently identified HLA-C-restricted CMV epitopes, whose presentation resists viral immunomodulation, together with well-studied HLA-B-restricted epitopes. Donor HLA type was relevant to the analysis, as public TCR beta signatures indicated carriage of CMV infection together with the matching HLA type.

These reads were obtained on an Illumina HiSeq 1500. TCRdb reprocessed the public reads (quality trimming at Q25 with fastp, clone calling with MiXCR) and kept in-frame beta chains. A single entry per CDR3 protein holds the most common genes and DNA from its merged rows. The sample records roughly 800,000 distinct CDR3 sequences, 25% to 35% of which are singletons. The top ten hold around 14% of the sample. The treatment or condition tag for this specimen amounts to: in vitro stimulation with specific CMV peptide epitopes to enrich CMV-specific T cells. The paper's findings and limits, for the study overall: The ex vivo response was dominated by HLA-C-restricted CMV-specific TCR beta clonotypes, and the single most frequent clonotype in two of eight donors was supplied by these HLA-C-restricted clonotypes. In both this cohort and an independent cohort of over 350 donors, the cumulative frequency of public TCR beta family members distinguished carriers of CMV infection plus the relevant HLA type.

Sequences were derived from cultured CD8+ T cells from PBMCs, sampled from culture after CMV antigen stimulation. This receptor was identified in a human donor in good health (CMV status not recorded). Some clones in this sample may be carry-over from other donors' samples.

In nucleotides, the sequence is TGTGCTAGTGGTTTGGCCCCCACCGGGGAGCTGTTTTTT. It specifies CASGLAPTGELFF. The chain couples TRBV12-5 to TRBJ2-2; no D gene can be assigned with confidence. CDR1 and CDR2 (LGHNT, FRNRAP) derive from the germline V gene. Reading from cysteine to phenylalanine, the CDR3 counts 13 amino acids. Of the read, only the CDR3 DNA is kept; its 39 bases are in frame from base 1. A distance of 4 bases separates the germline ends of V and J, which lose 1 base and 4 bases respectively.